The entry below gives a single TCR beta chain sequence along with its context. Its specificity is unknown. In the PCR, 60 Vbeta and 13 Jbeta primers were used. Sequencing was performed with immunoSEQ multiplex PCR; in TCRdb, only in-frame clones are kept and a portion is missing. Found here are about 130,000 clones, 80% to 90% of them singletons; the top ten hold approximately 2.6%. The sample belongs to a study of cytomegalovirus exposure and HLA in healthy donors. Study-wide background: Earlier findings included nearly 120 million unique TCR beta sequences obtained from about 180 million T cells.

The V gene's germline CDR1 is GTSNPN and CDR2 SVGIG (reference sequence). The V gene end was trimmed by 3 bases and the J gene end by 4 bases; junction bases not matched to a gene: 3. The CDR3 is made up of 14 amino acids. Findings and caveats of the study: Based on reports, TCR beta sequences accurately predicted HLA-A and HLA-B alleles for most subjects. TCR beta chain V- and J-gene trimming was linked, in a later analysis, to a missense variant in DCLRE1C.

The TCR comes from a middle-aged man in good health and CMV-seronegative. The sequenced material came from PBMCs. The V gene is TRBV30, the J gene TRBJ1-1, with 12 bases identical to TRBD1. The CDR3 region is CAWSPGQGATEAFF. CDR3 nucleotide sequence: TGTGCCTGGAGCCCGGGACAGGGGGCCACTGAAGCTTTCTTT.